The T cell receptor beta chain described here comes from a study of identical twins. The germline gives CDR1 DFQATT, CDR2 SNEGSKA (reference sequence). V lost 0 bases and J lost 5, with 7 bases in between. CDR3 length: 12 amino acids. In this sample, this clonotype turned up many times. Its antigen is currently unknown. TCRdb re-called the 5' RACE reads through MiXCR, storing one row per CDR3 protein. The data show 1.5 million to 2 million distinct CDR3 sequences, under 35% seen once. Notes on the study in general: A lower insertion count was a feature of abundant cord blood beta clonotypes, with no such feature in memory repertoires.

Sequencing was done on a sample of cord blood. This TCR was recovered from a newborn girl in good health. The chain joins TRBV20-1 to TRBJ1-2; D is unresolved. CDR3 DNA: TGCAGTGCTAGAGAGGGCCATTATGGCTACACCTTC. Translated: CSAREGHYGYTF.